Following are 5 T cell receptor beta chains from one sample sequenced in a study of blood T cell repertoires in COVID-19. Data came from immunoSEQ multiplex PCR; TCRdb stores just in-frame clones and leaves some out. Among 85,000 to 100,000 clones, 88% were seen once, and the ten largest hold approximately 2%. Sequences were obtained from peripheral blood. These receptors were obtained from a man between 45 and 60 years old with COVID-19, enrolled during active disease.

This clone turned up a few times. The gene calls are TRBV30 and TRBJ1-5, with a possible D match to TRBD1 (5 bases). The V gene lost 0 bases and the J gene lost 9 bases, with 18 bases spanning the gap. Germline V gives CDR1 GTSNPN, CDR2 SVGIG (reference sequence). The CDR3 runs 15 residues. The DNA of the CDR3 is TGTGCCTGGAGTGTACGGGGGGGGGACTTCGGGCCCCAGCATTTT. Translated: CAWSVRGGDFGPQHF.

CDR3 sequence (DNA): TGTGCCAGCAGTTTATATGCGGGGGGATACACAGATACGCAGTATTTT. It specifies CASSLYAGGYTDTQYF. The chain joins TRBV27 to TRBJ2-3; the match to TRBD2 covers 8 bases. Trimming at V came to 1 base and at J to 2 bases, leaving 5 bases not matched to a gene. The V gene's germline CDR1 is MNHEY and CDR2 SMNVEV (reference sequence). CDR3 size: 16 residues.

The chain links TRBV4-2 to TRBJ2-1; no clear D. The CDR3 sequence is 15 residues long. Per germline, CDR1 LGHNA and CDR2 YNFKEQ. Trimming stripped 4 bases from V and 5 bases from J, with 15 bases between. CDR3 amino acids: CASSLNYAQNNEQFF. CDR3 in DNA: TGTGCCAGCAGCCTCAACTATGCTCAAAACAATGAGCAGTTCTTC.

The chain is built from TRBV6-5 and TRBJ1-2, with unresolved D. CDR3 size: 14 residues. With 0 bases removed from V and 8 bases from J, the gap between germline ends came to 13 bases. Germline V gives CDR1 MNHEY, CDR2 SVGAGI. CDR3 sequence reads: CASSYSYRTGGYTF. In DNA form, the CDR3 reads TGTGCCAGCAGTTACTCATACCGGACGGGAGGCTACACCTTC.

DNA of the CDR3: TGTGCCAGCAGCTTGGGCGCGGGGTTTAGCACAGATACGCAGTATTTT. This codes for CASSLGAGFSTDTQYF. J is TRBJ2-3 and V is TRBV5-4, with a possible D match to TRBD2 (6 bases). V was shortened by 0 bases and J by 0 bases, with 11 bases between the two germline ends. This CDR3 is built from 16 residues. CDR1 SGHNT and CDR2 YYREEE come from the germline V gene (reference sequence).